This T cell receptor (beta chain) was observed in a study of T cell responses to AZD1222 COVID-19 vaccine. To note about this clone: What it binds is unknown.

Findings and limits, study-wide: Clonal diversity may have been underestimated in mostly white British donors. Increased Spike-specific TCR breadth and depth were observed after two AZD1222 doses. At baseline, seropositivity was found in only a handful of AZD1222 recipients. Along spike, vaccine-associated CD4 TCRs were found throughout, with dominance at 160-218 and 743-854.

Sequenced by immunoSEQ multiplex PCR; TCRdb stores in-frame clones only, minus some. Counted here are some 96,000 clones, 80% to 95% occurring once; the ten biggest clones make up around 1.7%. This clonotype was obtained from an adult in good health. The sequencing used peripheral blood, collected on day 0 of AZD1222 vaccination.

The CDR3: CASSLLGQGSNQPQHF. The CDR3 DNA reads TGTGCCAGCAGTTTATTGGGGCAGGGAAGCAATCAGCCCCAGCATTTT. The chain joins TRBV27 to TRBJ1-5, with D possibly being TRBD1 (5 bases). This CDR3 contains 16 residues. V was pared by 1 base and J by 1 base, with 11 bases between. Germline V gene sequence: CDR1 MNHEY, CDR2 SMNVEV (reference sequence).